This T cell receptor beta chain was observed in a study of blood T cell repertoires in COVID-19. As for the study in general: Sites in the United States, Italy and Spain provided acute and convalescent COVID-19 samples. In each case, the material was cDNA or gDNA derived from T cells, B-cell-depleted T cells, or PBMCs.

This clone was picked up a small number of times. Enrollees, about 18 to 89 years old, lived in 25 or so US areas. The ends lost 3 bases at V and 5 bases at J; junction bases unmatched: 10. Germline V CDR1 and CDR2: SGDLS, YYNGEE. The CDR3 runs to 15 residues. Measured with immunoSEQ multiplex PCR; TCRdb has only the in-frame clones, and not every one. The table shows 350,000 to 450,000 clones, with 70% to 90% occurring only once. V gene TRBV9 combines with J gene TRBJ1-1; 7 bases map to TRBD1. The clonotype originates from a woman aged 18-29 years who had been exposed to COVID-19. Sequencing input: PBMCs or T cells enriched from blood (not recorded which). CDR3 in DNA: TGTGCCAGCAGCGACCCGGACAGGCCGGGGACTGAAGCTTTCTTT. Translation gives CASSDPDRPGTEAFF.